This TCR beta chain was profiled in a study of cytomegalovirus exposure and HLA in healthy donors. It was with 60 Vbeta and 13 Jbeta primers that the PCR ran. Authors' methods: Per a later analysis, the number of unique TCR beta chains was some 80 million, of which around 9.9 million were shared. Profiled with immunoSEQ multiplex PCR; TCRdb holds only in-frame clones, not every one. The DNA gave D and trimming, while V, J and clone size come from that table. The table has 150,000 to 200,000 clones, over 80% seen once. Study-level results: Reportedly, HLA-A and HLA-B alleles of most subjects were accurately predicted from TCR beta. At a 0.05 false discovery rate, a later analysis found some 18,000 TCR beta sequences to be associated with HLA alleles. Researchers counted 150 to 200 TCR beta chains as cytomegalovirus-associated.

This clone was picked up one time. Its antigen is unidentified. This TCR was recovered from a man aged 50 or older in good health and CMV-seronegative. The sequencing sample was made of PBMCs.

CDR3 DNA: TGTGCCAGCAGCCCTGGGACAGCCAACGAGCAGTACTTC. Translation: CASSPGTANEQYF. V usage is TRBV7-9 and J usage is TRBJ2-7, with 7 bases that match TRBD1. CDR1 and CDR2 (germline): SEHNR, FQNEAQ (reference sequence). CDR3 length: 13 residues. After removal of 5 bases from V and 5 bases from J, the junction contained 6 bases not matched to a gene.